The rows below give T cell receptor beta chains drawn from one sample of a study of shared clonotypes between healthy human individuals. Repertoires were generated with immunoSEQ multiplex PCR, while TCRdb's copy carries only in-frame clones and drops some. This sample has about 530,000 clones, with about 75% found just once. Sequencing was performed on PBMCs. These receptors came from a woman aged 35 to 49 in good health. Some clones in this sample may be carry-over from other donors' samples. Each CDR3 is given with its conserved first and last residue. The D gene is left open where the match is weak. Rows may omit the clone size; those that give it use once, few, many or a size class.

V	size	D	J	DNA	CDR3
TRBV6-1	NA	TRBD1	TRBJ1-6	TGTGCCAGCAGTGACGGACAGGGTCCGATGAATTCACCCCTCCACTTT	CASSDGQGPMNSPLHF
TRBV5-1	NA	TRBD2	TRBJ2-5	TGCGCCAGCAGCGGGGGGACTAGCGGGAGTATATTAGATGAGACCCAGTACTTC	CASSGGTSGSILDETQYF
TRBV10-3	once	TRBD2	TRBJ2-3	TGTGCCATCAGGCAAGGACTAGCGGCTAGCACAGATACGCAGTATTTT	CAIRQGLAASTDTQYF
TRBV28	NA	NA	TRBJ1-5	TGTGCCAGCAACGCGGACAGAGTCGATCAGCCCCAGCATTTT	CASNADRVDQPQHF
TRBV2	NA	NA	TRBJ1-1	TGTGCCAGCAGTCAGGGGCTGGCCACTGAAGCTTTCTTT	CASSQGLATEAFF
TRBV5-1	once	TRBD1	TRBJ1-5	TGCGCCAGCAGGCTGACAGGGGAGAGCAATCAGCCCCAGCATTTT	CASRLTGESNQPQHF
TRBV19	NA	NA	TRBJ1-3	TGTGCCAGTAGTGGGGCTGGAAACACCATATATTTT	CASSGAGNTIYF
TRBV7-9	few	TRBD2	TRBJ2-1	TGTGCCAGCAGCTTAGTACTAGCGGTAAACAATGAGCAGTTCTTC	CASSLVLAVNNEQFF
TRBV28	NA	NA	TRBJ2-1	TGTGCCAGCAGCACTGAAGACTACCGATCCTACAATGAGCAGTTCTTC	CASSTEDYRSYNEQFF
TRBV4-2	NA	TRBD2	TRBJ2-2	TGTGCCAGCAGCCAAAGACTAGCGGGAGTGGACACCGGGGAGCTGTTTTTT	CASSQRLAGVDTGELFF
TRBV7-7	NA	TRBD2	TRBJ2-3	TGTGCCAGCAGCTCCTCCCCCCTAGCGGGAGCCTTAGATACGCAGTATTTT	CASSSSPLAGALDTQYF
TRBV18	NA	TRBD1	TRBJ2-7	TGTGCCAGCTCACTAGATAAGTCGCCGGGACAGTGGTACTTC	CASSLDKSPGQWYF
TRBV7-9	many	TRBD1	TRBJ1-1	TGTGCCAGCAGCTCCGGGACAGGGAACACTGAAGCTTTCTTT	CASSSGTGNTEAFF
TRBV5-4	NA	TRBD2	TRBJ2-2	TGTGCCAGCAGCTCCGGGACTAGCGCCTCCGGGGAGCTGTTTTTT	CASSSGTSASGELFF
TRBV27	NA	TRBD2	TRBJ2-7	TGTGCCAGCAGCCGCCACCGGCTTCTAGCGGGAGGATACGAGCAGTACTTC	CASSRHRLLAGGYEQYF
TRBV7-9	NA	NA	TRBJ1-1	TGTGCCAGCAGCTTACAGGGGCCGGTCGCTGAAGCTTTCTTT	CASSLQGPVAEAFF
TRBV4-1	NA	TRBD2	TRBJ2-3	TGCGCCAGCAGCCACCAACACTTGACTAGCGGGAGGGCCACAGATACGCAGTATTTT	CASSHQHLTSGRATDTQYF
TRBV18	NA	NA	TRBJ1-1	TGTGCCAGCTCACCAGGGTTGAACACTGAAGCTTTCTTT	CASSPGLNTEAFF
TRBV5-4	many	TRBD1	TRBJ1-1	TGTGCCAGCAGCATAGACAGGGCGAACACTGAAGCTTTCTTT	CASSIDRANTEAFF
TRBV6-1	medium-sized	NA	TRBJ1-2	TGTGCCATCGAGGGAGGGGGGAATTATGGCTACACCTTC	CAIEGGGNYGYTF
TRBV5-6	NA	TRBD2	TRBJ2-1	TGTGCCAGCAGTACCGGGACTAGCTCCTACAATGAGCAGTTCTTC	CASSTGTSSYNEQFF
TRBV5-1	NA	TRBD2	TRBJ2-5	TGCGCCAGCAGCACCTCCGGAGCGGGAGGGTACGCCCAGTACTTC	CASSTSGAGGYAQYF
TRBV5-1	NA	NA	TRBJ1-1	TGCGCCAGCAGCTTCGAGGGGAACACTGAAGCTTTCTTT	CASSFEGNTEAFF
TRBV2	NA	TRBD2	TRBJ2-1	TGTGCCAGCGGGGTCCTAGCGGCGCTTTACAATGAGCAGTTCTTC	CASGVLAALYNEQFF
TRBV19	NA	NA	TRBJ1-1	TGTGCCAGTAGCATGGACAGTTTCTTTAACACTGAAGCTTTCTTT	CASSMDSFFNTEAFF
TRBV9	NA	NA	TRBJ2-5	TGTGCCAGCACGGTCGGACAATCAGAAGAGACCCAGTACTTC	CASTVGQSEETQYF
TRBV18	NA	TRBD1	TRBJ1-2	TGTGCCAGCTCATCCGGGACAGGGACTGCTGGCTACACCTTC	CASSSGTGTAGYTF
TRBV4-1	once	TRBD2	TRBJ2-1	TGCGCCAGCAGCCAACCCCGGCGGGAGCTTTACAATGAGCAGTTCTTC	CASSQPRRELYNEQFF
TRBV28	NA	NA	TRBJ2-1	TGTGCCAGCAGTCAGCCCATACTCAATGAGCAGTTCTTC	CASSQPILNEQFF
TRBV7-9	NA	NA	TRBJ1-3	TGTGCCAGCAGCTTCGCAGGGGCGGACACCATATATTTT	CASSFAGADTIYF
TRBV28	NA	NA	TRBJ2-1	TGTGCCAGCAGTCTCCGTGGCGAGCAGTTCTTC	CASSLRGEQFF
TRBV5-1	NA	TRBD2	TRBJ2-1	TGCGCCAGCAGCTTGGGACTAGCGGGAGGTTACAATGAGCAGTTCTTC	CASSLGLAGGYNEQFF
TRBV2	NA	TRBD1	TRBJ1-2	TGTGCCAGCAGTCCGACAGGGGGCTTGGGGTATGGCTACACCTTC	CASSPTGGLGYGYTF
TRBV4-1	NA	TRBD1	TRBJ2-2	TGCGCCAGCAGCCGGGACAGGGGCGCCGGGGAGCTGTTTTTT	CASSRDRGAGELFF
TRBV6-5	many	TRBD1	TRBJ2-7	TGTGCCAGCGCCTACACCGGGACAGGGTCCTACGAGCAGTACTTC	CASAYTGTGSYEQYF
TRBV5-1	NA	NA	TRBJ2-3	TGCGCCACCGGGGCCTCGTCGGCAGATACGCAGTATTTT	CATGASSADTQYF
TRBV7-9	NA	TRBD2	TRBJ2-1	TGTGCCAGCAGCTACCGGACTAGCGGTAACAATGAGCAGTTCTTC	CASSYRTSGNNEQFF
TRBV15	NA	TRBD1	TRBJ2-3	TGTGCCACCGGTTACGGGACAGGCTGGGGCACAGATACGCAGTATTTT	CATGYGTGWGTDTQYF
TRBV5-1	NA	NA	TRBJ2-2	TGCGCCAGCAGCTTGTTTACCGCAGCGAACGGGGAGCTGTTTTTT	CASSLFTAANGELFF
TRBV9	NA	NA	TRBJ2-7	TGTGCCAGCAGCCGCTCCCTCACTGATTCCTACGAGCAGTACTTC	CASSRSLTDSYEQYF
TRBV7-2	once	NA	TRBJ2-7	TGTGCCAGCAGCTCCTACTCCTACGAGCAGTACTTC	CASSSYSYEQYF
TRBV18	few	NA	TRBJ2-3	TGTGCCAGCTCAGCGGGCGCGTTCACAGATACGCAGTATTTT	CASSAGAFTDTQYF
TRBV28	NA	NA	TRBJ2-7	TGTGCCAGCAGACCCGGACTCGCCATCGGCGAGCAGTACTTC	CASRPGLAIGEQYF
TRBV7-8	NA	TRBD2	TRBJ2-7	TGTGCCAGCAGCTTTGGGGCTAGCGGCTCCTACGAGCAGTACTTC	CASSFGASGSYEQYF
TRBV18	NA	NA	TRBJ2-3	TGTGCCAGCTCACCACCGAAGACCCCAGGGCTCACAGATACGCAGTATTTT	CASSPPKTPGLTDTQYF
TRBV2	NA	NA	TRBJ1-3	TGTGCCAGCAGCCAGGGCGGATCTGGAAACACCATATATTTT	CASSQGGSGNTIYF
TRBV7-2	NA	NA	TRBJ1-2	TGTGCCAGCAGCCGCAGGGTTAACTATGGCTACACCTTC	CASSRRVNYGYTF
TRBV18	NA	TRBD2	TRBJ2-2	TGTGCCAGCTCCCTTGACTCTAGCGGGAGAGAGACCGGGGAGCTGTTTTTT	CASSLDSSGRETGELFF